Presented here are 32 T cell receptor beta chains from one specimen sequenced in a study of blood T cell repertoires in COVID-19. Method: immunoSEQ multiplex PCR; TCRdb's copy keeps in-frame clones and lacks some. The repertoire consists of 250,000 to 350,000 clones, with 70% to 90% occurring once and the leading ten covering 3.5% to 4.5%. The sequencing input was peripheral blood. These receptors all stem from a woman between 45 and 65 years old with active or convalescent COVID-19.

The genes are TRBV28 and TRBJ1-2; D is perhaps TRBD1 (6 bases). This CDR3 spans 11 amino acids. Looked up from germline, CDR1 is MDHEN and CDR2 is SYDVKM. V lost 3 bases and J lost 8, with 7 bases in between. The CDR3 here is CASSLTGGYTF. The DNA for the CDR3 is TGTGCCAGCAGTTTGACAGGAGGCTACACCTTC.

The chain's CDR3 is CASSYSWLRGSYEQYF. CDR3 sequence (DNA): TGTGCCAGCAGTTACTCCTGGTTAAGGGGCTCCTACGAGCAGTACTTC. The chain joins TRBV6-5 to TRBJ2-7; possibly TRBD1 for D (5 bases). This CDR3 comprises 16 residues. V lost 0 bases, J lost 0 bases, and 12 bases lay in between. Germline values: CDR1 MNHEY, CDR2 SVGAGI.

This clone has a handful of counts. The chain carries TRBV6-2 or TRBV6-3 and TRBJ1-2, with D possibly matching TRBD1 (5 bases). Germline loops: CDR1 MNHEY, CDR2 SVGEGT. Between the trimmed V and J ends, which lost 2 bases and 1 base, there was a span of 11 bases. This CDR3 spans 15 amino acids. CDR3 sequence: CASSYGGTFNYGYTF. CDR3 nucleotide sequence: TGTGCCAGCAGTTACGGGGGGACCTTTAACTATGGCTACACCTTC.

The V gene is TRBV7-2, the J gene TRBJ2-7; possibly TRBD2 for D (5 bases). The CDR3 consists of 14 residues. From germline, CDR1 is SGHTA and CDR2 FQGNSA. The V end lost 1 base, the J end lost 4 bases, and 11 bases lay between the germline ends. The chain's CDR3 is CASSLGLLAYEQYF. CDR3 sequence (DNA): TGTGCCAGCAGCTTAGGGCTCCTAGCATACGAGCAGTACTTC.

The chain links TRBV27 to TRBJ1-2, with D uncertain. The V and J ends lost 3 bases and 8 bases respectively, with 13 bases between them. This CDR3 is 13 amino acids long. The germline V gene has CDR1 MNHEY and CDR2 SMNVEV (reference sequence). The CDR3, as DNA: TGTGCCAGCAGTTTCGGATATGGCGGCGGCTACACCTTC. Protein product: CASSFGYGGGYTF.

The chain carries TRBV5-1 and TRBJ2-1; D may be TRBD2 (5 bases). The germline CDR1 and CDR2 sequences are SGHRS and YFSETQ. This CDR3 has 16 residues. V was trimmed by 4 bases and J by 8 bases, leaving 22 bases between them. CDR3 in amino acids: CASSHVDSRAGYEQFF. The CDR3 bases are TGCGCCAGCAGCCATGTGGACTCACGGGCCGGCTATGAGCAGTTCTTC.

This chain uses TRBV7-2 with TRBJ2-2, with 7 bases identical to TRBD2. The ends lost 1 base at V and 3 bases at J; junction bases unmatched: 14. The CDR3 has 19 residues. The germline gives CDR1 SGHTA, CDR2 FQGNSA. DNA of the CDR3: TGTGCCAGCAGCTTAGAATCTTGGGGAACGGGAGGCCACACCGGGGAGCTGTTTTTT. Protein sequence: CASSLESWGTGGHTGELFF.

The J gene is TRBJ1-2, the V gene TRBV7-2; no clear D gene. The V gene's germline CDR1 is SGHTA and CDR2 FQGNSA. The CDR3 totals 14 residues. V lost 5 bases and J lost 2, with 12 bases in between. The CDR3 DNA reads TGTGCCAGCAGCCGGACTGAAATCAACTATGGCTACACCTTC. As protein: CASSRTEINYGYTF.

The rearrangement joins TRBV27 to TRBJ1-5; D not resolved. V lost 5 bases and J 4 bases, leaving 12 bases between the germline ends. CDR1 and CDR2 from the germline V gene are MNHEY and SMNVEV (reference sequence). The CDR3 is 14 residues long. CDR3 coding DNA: TGTGCCAGCAGTACCAACAGTTTTAATCAGCCCCAGCATTTT. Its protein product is CASSTNSFNQPQHF.

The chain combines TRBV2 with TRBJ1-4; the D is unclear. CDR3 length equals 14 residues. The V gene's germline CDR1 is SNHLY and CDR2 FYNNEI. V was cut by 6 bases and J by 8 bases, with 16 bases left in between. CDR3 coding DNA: TGTGCCAGCAGCCCGAGGGAGTTCGCCGAAAAACTGTTTTTT. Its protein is CASSPREFAEKLFF.

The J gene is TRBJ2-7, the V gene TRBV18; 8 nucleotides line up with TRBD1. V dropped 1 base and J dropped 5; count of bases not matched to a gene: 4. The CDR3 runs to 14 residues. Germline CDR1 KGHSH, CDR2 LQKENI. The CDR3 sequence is CASSPRSGGDEQYF. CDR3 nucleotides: TGTGCCAGCTCACCACGGTCAGGGGGCGACGAGCAGTACTTC.

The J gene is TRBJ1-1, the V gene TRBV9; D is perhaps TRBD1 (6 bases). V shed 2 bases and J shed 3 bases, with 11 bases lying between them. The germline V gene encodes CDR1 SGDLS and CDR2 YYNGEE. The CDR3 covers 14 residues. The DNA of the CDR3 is TGTGCCAGCAGCGTCGGGCCAGGGGACACTGAAGCTTTCTTT. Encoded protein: CASSVGPGDTEAFF.

CDR3 amino acids: CASRPTGGGTDTQYF. The CDR3, as DNA: TGCGCCAGCAGGCCGACAGGGGGTGGTACAGATACGCAGTATTTT. The V gene is TRBV5-1, the J gene TRBJ2-3; 9 bases are a match to TRBD1. Germline values: CDR1 SGHRS, CDR2 YFSETQ. This CDR3 region has 15 residues. With 5 bases clipped from V and 3 bases from J, the junction kept 7 bases outside the gene matches.

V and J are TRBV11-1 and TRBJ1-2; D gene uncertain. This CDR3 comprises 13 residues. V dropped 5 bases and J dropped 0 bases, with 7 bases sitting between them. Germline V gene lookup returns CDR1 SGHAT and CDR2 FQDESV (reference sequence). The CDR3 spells CASSLDSNYGYTF. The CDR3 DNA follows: TGTGCCAGCAGCCTGGACTCTAACTATGGCTACACCTTC.

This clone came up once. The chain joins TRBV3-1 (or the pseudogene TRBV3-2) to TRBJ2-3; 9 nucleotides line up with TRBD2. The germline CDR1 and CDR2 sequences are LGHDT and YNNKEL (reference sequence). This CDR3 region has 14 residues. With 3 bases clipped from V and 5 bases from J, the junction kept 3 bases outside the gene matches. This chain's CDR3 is CASSQREGRDTQYF. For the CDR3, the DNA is TGTGCCAGCAGCCAGCGGGAGGGTCGAGATACGCAGTATTTT.

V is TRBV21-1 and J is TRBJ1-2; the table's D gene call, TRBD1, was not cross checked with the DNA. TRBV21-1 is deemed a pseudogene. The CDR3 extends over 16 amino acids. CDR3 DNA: TGTGCCAGCACGACGGGTCCCAGGGGTTCTAACTATGGCTACACCTTC. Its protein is CASTTGPRGSNYGYTF.

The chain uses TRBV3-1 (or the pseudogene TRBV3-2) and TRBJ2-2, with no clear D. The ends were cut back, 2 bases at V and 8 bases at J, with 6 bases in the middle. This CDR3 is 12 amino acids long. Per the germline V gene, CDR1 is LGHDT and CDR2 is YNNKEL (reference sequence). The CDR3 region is CASSQLSGELFF. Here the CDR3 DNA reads TGTGCCAGCAGCCAATTGTCGGGGGAGCTGTTTTTT.

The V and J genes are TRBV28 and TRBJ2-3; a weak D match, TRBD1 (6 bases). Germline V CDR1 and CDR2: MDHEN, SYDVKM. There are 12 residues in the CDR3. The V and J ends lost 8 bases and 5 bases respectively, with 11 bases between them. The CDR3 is CASALRGDTQYF. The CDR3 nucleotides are TGTGCCAGCGCCCTCAGGGGAGATACGCAGTATTTT.

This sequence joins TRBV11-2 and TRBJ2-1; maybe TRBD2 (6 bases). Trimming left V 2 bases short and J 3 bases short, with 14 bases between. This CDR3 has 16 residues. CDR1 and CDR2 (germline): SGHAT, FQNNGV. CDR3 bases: TGTGCCAGCAGCTTATCCGGGAGTTTTAACTACAATGAGCAGTTCTTC. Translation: CASSLSGSFNYNEQFF.

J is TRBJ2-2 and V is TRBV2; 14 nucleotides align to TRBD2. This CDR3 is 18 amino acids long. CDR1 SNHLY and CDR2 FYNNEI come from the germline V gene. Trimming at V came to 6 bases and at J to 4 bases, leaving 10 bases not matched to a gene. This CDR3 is CASRDGTSGSLGTGELFF. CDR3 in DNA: TGTGCCAGCAGGGATGGGACTAGCGGGAGTTTGGGCACCGGGGAGCTGTTTTTT.

CDR3 residues: CATSTKRGSEQFF. CDR3 nucleotide sequence: TGTGCCACCAGCACCAAGAGGGGGAGTGAGCAGTTCTTC. The rearrangement uses TRBV15 and TRBJ2-1, with a weak D call TRBD1 (6 bases). Germline V lookup: CDR1 LNHNV, CDR2 YYDKDF (reference sequence). There are 13 residues in the CDR3. The ends were cut back, 4 bases at V and 9 bases at J, with 13 bases in the middle.

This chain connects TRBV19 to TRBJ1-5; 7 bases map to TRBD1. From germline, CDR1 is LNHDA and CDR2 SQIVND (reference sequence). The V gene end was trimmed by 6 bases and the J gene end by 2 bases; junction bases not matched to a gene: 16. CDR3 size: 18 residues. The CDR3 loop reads CASRTYGTAGAGNQPQHF. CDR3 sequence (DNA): TGTGCCAGTAGAACATACGGGACAGCGGGGGCGGGCAATCAGCCCCAGCATTTT.

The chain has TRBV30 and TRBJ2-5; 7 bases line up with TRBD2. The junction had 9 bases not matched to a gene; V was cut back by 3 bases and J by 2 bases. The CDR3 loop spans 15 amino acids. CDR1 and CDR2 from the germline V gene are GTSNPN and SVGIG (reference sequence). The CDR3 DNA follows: TGTGCCTGGAGGTCCGGGACTACGAAACAAGAGACCCAGTACTTC. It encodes CAWRSGTTKQETQYF.

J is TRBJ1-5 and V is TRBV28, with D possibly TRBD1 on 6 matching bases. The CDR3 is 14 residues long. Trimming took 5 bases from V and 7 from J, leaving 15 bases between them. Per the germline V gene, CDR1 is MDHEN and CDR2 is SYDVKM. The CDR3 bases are TGTGCCAGCAGTCTGTACAGGGTAGACCAGCCCCAGCATTTT. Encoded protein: CASSLYRVDQPQHF.

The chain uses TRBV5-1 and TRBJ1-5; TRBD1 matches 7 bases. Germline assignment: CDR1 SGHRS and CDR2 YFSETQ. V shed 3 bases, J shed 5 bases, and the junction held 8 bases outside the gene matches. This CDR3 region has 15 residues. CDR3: CASSSGDRSDQPQHF. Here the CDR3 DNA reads TGCGCCAGCAGCTCGGGGGACAGATCAGATCAGCCCCAGCATTTT. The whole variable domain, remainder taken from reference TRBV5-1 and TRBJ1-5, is KAGVTQTPRYLIKTRGQQVTLSCSPISGHRSVSWYQQTPGQGLQFLFEYFSETQRNKGNFPGRFSGRQFSNSRSEMNVSTLELGDSALYLCASSSGDRSDQPQHFGDGTRLSIL.

CDR3 coding DNA: TGTGCCAGCAGCCCTTCCGGGCTAGCGGGACCGACCCCCTACGAGCAGTACTTC. Translated: CASSPSGLAGPTPYEQYF. The chain couples TRBV4-2 to TRBJ2-7, with TRBD2 matching over 9 bases. This CDR3 is 18 amino acids long. The germline V gene encodes CDR1 LGHNA and CDR2 YNFKEQ. The V gene end was trimmed by 4 bases and the J gene end by 2 bases; junction bases not matched to a gene: 15.

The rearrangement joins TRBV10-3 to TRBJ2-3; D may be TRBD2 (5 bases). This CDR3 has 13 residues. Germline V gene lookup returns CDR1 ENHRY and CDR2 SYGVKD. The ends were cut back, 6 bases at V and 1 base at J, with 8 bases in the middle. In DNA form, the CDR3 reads TGTGCCATCAGGGACTCACGCACAGATACGCAGTATTTT. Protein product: CAIRDSRTDTQYF.

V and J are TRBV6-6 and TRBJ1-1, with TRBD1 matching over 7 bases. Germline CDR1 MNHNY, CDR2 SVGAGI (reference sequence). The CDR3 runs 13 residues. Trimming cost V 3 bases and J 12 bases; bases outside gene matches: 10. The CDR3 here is CASSYGATGMTFF. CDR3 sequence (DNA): TGTGCCAGCAGTTATGGGGCGACAGGGATGACTTTCTTT.

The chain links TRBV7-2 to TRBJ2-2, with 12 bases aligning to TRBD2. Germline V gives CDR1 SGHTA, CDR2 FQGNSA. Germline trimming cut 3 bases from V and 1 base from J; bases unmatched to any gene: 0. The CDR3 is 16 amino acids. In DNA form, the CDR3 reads TGTGCCAGCAGCTTGACTAGCGGGAGGAACACCGGGGAGCTGTTTTTT. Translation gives CASSLTSGRNTGELFF.

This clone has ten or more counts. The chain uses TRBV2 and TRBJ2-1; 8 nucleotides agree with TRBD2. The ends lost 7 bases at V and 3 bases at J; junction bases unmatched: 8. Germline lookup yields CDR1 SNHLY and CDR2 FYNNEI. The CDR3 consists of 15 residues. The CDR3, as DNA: TGTGCCAGCACCGACTTGCGGGGGGACTACAATGAGCAGTTCTTC. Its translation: CASTDLRGDYNEQFF.

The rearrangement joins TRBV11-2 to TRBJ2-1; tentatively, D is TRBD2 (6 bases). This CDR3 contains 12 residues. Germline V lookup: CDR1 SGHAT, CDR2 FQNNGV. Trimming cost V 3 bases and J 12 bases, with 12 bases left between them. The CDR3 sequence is CASSFLGGGQFF. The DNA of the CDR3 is TGTGCCAGCAGCTTCCTGGGAGGCGGGCAGTTCTTC.

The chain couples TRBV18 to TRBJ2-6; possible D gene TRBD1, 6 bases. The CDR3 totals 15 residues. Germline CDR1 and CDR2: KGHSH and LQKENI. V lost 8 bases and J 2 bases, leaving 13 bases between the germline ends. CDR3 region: CASERTATGANVLTF. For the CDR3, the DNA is TGTGCCAGCGAGCGGACAGCGACTGGGGCCAACGTCCTGACTTTC.